This T cell receptor beta chain was identified in a study of blood T cell repertoires in COVID-19. Here immunoSEQ multiplex PCR was the method, and the copy in TCRdb shows in-frame clones only, minus some. This sample has around 320,000 clones, with around nine tenths found just once. Per germline, CDR1 MNHEY and CDR2 SMNVEV (reference sequence). Unmatched junction bases numbered 14, after V lost 5 bases and J lost 7 bases. The length of the CDR3 is 15 residues. This clone was observed once. The source material was peripheral blood. The receptor's source is a woman aged 25 to 39 with COVID-19, enrolled during active disease. The chain joins TRBV27 to TRBJ2-7; 7 positions agree with TRBD1. The CDR3 coding sequence is TGTGCCAGCAGTACCCGGACAGGTGGTTTTTGGGAGCAGTACTTC. As protein: CASSTRTGGFWEQYF.